This TCR beta chain stems from a study of blood T cell repertoires in COVID-19. Clones were sequenced by immunoSEQ multiplex PCR, and TCRdb holds only the in-frame ones, with some missing. The data hold around 300,000 clones, with roughly 86% observed a single time. With V trimmed by 5 bases and J by 2 bases, 14 bases remained unmatched. CDR3 length: 17 amino acids. Per the germline V gene, CDR1 is PRHDT and CDR2 is FYEKMQ (reference sequence). This receptor was obtained from a woman between 18 and 29 years old who had recovered from COVID-19. Sequences were obtained from PBMCs or T cells enriched from blood (not recorded which). V usage is TRBV13 and J usage is TRBJ2-7, with 8 bases that match TRBD1. CDR3 sequence: CASSPSASRTGTYEQYF. CDR3 nucleotide sequence: TGTGCCAGCAGCCCGTCTGCCTCGAGGACAGGGACCTACGAGCAGTACTTC.